This T cell receptor (beta chain) was profiled in a study of patients and donors after allogeneic stem cell transplantation (dated by TCRdb to the early 2020s). Library construction relied on RT-PCR. These reads were obtained on a NextSeq 550. In TCRdb, the public reads were trimmed at Q25 with fastp and aligned with MiXCR, with productive beta chains retained. Every distinct CDR3 protein forms one entry, paired with its most common genes and DNA. For this sample there are some 960,000 distinct CDR3 sequences; approximately 18% appear just once. 5% to 7.5% of the sample is taken by the ten largest. Germline trimming: 2 bases from V, 8 bases from J; junction bases outside gene matches: 6. CDR1 and CDR2 (MNHEY, SVGAGI) derive from the germline V gene. The CDR3 has 14 amino acids, counting the end cysteine and phenylalanine. Only the CDR3 DNA is retained, 42 bases long and in frame from the first base.

This clonotype appeared a single time. Its antigen remains undetermined. No much larger clone exists at a distance of one base, and base qualities are not known. A lone read is weak support. The receptor was derived from a human donor who was either an allogeneic HSCT recipient or a stem cell or donor lymphocyte infusion donor (not recorded which). It is not recorded whose cells these are; they may come from a transplant donor. The sequencing sample was made of blood, either unsorted or a sorted T cell fraction (not recorded which). The rearranged chain carries TRBV6-5 and TRBJ2-1; 7 bases in the middle match TRBD1. The DNA sequence is TGTGCCAGCAGTTACCCGAACAGGGGATATGAGCAGTTCTTC. It translates to CASSYPNRGYEQFF.